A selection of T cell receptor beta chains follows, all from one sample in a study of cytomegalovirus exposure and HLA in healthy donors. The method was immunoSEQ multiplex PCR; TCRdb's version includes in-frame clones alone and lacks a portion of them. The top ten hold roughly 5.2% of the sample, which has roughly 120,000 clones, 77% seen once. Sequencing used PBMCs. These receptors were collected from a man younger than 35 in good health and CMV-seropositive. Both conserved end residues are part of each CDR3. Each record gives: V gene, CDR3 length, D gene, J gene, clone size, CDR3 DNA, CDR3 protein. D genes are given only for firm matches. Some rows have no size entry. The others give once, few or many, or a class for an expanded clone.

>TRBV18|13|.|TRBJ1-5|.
TGTGCCAGCTCACGGGACAACAATCAGCCCCAGCATTTT
CASSRDNNQPQHF
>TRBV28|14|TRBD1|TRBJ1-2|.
TGTGCCAGCAGTTTAGGGCAGGGGGCTAGTGGCTACACCTTC
CASSLGQGASGYTF
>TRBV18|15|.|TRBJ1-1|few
TGTGCCAGCTCACCAGACAGCGAAATGAACACTGAAGCTTTCTTT
CASSPDSEMNTEAFF
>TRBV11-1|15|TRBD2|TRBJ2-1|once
TGTGCCAGCAGCTTGGGGGGGACGTCTTCCAATGAGCAGTTCTTC
CASSLGGTSSNEQFF
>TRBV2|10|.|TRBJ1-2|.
TGTGCCAGCAGGTCGTATGGCTACACCTTC
CASRSYGYTF
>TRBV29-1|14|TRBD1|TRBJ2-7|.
TGCAGCGTTGAGGGGACAGCGAACTCCTACGAGCAGTACTTC
CSVEGTANSYEQYF
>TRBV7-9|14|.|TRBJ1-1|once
TGTGCCAGCAGCCGTCCAGGGCAGGGGCTTGAAGCTTTCTTT
CASSRPGQGLEAFF
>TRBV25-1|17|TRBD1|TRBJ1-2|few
TGTGCCAGCAGTGGAGCGGGACAGGGGGCCGGAATGTTTGGCTACACCTTC
CASSGAGQGAGMFGYTF
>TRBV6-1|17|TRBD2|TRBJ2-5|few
TGTGCCAGCAGTGACGGACGTAGTGGGCGGGGGCAAGAGACCCAGTACTTC
CASSDGRSGRGQETQYF
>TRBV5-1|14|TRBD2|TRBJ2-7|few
TGCGCCAGCAGCATAGCTAGCGGGAGCAGGGAGCAGTACTTC
CASSIASGSREQYF
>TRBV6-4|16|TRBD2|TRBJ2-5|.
TGTGCCAGCAGTAAACTCTTTCTAGCGGGGGCGGGGACCCAGTACTTC
CASSKLFLAGAGTQYF
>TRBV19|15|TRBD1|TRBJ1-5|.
TGTGCCAGTATCCCTGACAGGGGACGGCGTCAGCCCCAGCATTTT
CASIPDRGRRQPQHF
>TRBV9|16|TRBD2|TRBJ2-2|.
TGTGCCAGCAGCGTAGGGGCGGGAGTTTATACCGGGGAGCTGTTTTTT
CASSVGAGVYTGELFF
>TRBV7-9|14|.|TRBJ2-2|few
TGTGCCAGCAGCTTACAGGGGAGCACCGGGGAGCTGTTTTTT
CASSLQGSTGELFF
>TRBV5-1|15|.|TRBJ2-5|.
TGCGCCAGCAGCCCGGAGCCTTCCCCCCAAGAGACCCAGTACTTC
CASSPEPSPQETQYF
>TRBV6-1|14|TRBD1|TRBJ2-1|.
TGTGCCAGCACCCGGGACAGGGCATACAATGAGCAGTTCTTC
CASTRDRAYNEQFF
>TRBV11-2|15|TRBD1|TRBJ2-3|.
TGTGCCAGCAGCTTGACAGGGGAGGAGGTGGATACGCAGTATTTT
CASSLTGEEVDTQYF
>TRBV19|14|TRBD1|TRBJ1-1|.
TGTGCCAGTAGACCAGACAGGGGGTGGACTGAAGCTTTCTTT
CASRPDRGWTEAFF
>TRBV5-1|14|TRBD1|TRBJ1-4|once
TGCGCCAGCAGCTTGGAGACAGGGGTAGAAAAACTGTTTTTT
CASSLETGVEKLFF
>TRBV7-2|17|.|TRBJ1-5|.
TGTGCCAGCAGCTTTCGACCGGGGATCGGCGGGAATCAGCCCCAGCATTTT
CASSFRPGIGGNQPQHF
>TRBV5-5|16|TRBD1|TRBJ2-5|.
TGTGCCAGCAGCCCCTGGCCAACCGACAGGGCAGAGACCCAGTACTTC
CASSPWPTDRAETQYF
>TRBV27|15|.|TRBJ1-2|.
TGTGCCAGCAGTTTAAACCCACAGCTCAACTATGGCTACACCTTC
CASSLNPQLNYGYTF
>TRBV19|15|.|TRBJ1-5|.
TGTGCCAGTAGTACCATCCGCAGGCACAATCAGCCCCAGCATTTT
CASSTIRRHNQPQHF
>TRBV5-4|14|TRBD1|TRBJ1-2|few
TGTGCCAGCAGCTTGAGGGACAGGTACTATGGCTACACCTTC
CASSLRDRYYGYTF
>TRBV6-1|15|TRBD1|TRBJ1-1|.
TGTGCCAGCAGTGAAGTAAGGGGGCGGGCCACTGAAGCTTTCTTT
CASSEVRGRATEAFF
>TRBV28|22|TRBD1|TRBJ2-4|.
TGTGCCAGCAGGACCAATACACGGGACAGGGGGCTTCCACCGTTAACCAAAAACATTCAGTACTTC
CASRTNTRDRGLPPLTKNIQYF
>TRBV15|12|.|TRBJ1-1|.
TGTGCCACACGCACAGTGGCGGGTGAAGCTTTCTTT
CATRTVAGEAFF
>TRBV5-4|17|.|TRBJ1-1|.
TGTGCCAGCAGCTTACCCTGGGCCCAGGGGAGTGGCACTGAAGCTTTCTTT
CASSLPWAQGSGTEAFF
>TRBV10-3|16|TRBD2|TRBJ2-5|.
TGTGCCATCAGTGAGTCAAGCGGGGGGGACCAAGAGACCCAGTACTTC
CAISESSGGDQETQYF
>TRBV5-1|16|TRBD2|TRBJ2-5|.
TGCGCCAGCAGCTCGGGACTAGCGGGACCCGGGGAGACCCAGTACTTC
CASSSGLAGPGETQYF
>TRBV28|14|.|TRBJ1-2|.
TGTGCCAGCAGCGGGACAAACGCCGCTTATGGCTACACCTTC
CASSGTNAAYGYTF
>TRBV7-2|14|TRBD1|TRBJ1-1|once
TGTGCCAGCAGCCGACAGGGGGCGAGGGCTGAAGCTTTCTTT
CASSRQGARAEAFF
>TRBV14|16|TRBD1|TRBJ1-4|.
TGTGCCAGCAGCACCGGACAGGGGAGTCCTAATGAAAAACTGTTTTTT
CASSTGQGSPNEKLFF
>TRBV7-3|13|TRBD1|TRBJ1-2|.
TGTGCCAGCAGCTACGGGGACAGCTATGGCTACACCTTC
CASSYGDSYGYTF
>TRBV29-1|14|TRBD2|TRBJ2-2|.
TGCAGCGTTGAAGCTAGCGGGGGTTCCGGGGAGCTGTTTTTT
CSVEASGGSGELFF
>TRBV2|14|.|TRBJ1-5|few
TGTGCCAGCAATCGACAGAATAGCAATCAGCCCCAGCATTTT
CASNRQNSNQPQHF
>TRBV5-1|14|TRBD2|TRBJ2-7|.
TGCGCCAGCAGCTTACTAGCGGGGAACTACGAGCAGTACTTC
CASSLLAGNYEQYF
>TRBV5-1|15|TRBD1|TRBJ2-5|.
TGCGCCAGCAGCATCGGGACAGCCCCAGGAGAGACCCAGTACTTC
CASSIGTAPGETQYF
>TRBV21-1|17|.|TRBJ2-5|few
TGTGCCAGCAGCCTCGGCCGGACAGGGGCGAGGGAAGAGACCCAGTACTTC
CASSLGRTGAREETQYF
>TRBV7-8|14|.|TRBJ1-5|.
TGTGCCAGCAGCCCGATGGAGGCCAATCAGCCCCAGCATTTT
CASSPMEANQPQHF
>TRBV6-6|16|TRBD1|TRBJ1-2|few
TGTGCCAGCAGTTACTCGGAACTAAACAGGGGTGATGGCTACACCTTC
CASSYSELNRGDGYTF
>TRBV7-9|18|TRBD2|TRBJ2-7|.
TGTGCCAGCAGCCCCGAATCCCCCATAAGCGGGGCCCTCTACGAGCAGTACTTC
CASSPESPISGALYEQYF
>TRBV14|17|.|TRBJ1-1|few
TGTGCCAGCAGCCTTACCCTAGGGCAGGGTGATGACACTGAAGCTTTCTTT
CASSLTLGQGDDTEAFF
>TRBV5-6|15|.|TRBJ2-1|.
TGTGCCAGCAGCTTAAGCGGGTCGGGGTACAATGAGCAGTTCTTC
CASSLSGSGYNEQFF
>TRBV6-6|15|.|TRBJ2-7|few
TGTGCCAGCAGTTACGTGCGGGCAGGCGGGAACGAGCAGTACTTC
CASSYVRAGGNEQYF
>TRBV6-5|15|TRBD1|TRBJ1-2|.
TGTGCCAGCAGTTACGTTGGGACAGCCTCCCAAGGCTACACCTTC
CASSYVGTASQGYTF
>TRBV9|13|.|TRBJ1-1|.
TGTGCCAGCAGCGTAGGATCGGGATCTGAAGCTTTCTTT
CASSVGSGSEAFF
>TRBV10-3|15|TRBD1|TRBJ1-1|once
TGTGCCATCAGTTGGGGACAGGGGCAAGCCACTGAAGCTTTCTTT
CAISWGQGQATEAFF
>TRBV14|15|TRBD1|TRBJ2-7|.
TGTGCCAGCAGCCAAGTGGCAGGGGGATCCTACGAGCAGTACTTC
CASSQVAGGSYEQYF
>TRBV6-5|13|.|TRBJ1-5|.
TGTGCCAGCCAACAGACAATTGTACAGCCCCAGCATTTT
CASQQTIVQPQHF
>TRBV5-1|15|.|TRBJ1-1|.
TGCGCCAGCACTCGGCGGGTTCGGGGGAACACTGAAGCTTTCTTT
CASTRRVRGNTEAFF
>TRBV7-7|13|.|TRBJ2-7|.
TGTGCTAGCAGCGCAACCTCAGGCACCGAGCAGTACTTC
CASSATSGTEQYF